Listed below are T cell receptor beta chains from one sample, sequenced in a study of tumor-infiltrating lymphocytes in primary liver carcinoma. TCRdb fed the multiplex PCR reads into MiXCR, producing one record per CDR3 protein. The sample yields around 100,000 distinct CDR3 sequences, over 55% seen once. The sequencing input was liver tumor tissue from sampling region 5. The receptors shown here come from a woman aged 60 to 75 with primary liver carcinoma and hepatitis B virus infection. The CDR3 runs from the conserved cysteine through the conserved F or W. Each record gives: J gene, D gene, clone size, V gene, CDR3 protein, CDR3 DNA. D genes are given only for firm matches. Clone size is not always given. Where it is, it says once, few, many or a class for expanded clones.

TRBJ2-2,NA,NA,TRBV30,CAWSVDGTGELFF,TGTGCCTGGAGTGTAGATGGAACAGGGGAGCTGTTTTTT
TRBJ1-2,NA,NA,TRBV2,CASRGGPGYGYTF,TGTGCCAGCAGGGGGGGGCCTGGGTATGGCTACACCTTC
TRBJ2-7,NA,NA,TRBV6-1,CASSGYGGSYEQYF,TGTGCCAGCAGTGGCTATGGAGGGAGCTACGAACAGTACTTC
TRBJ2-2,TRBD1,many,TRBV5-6,CASSLVSGQGRLFF,TGTGCCAGCAGCTTGGTGAGCGGACAGGGGAGGCTGTTTTTT
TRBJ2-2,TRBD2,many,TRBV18,CASSPPSGANTGELFF,TGTGCCAGCTCACCACCTAGCGGGGCGAACACCGGGGAGCTGTTTTTT
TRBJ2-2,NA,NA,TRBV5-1,CASSLGTGIHTGELLF,TGCGCCAGCAGCTTGGGGACCGGGATCCACACGGGGGAGCTGCTTTTT
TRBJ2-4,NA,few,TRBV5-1,CASSLMAWGEAKNIQYF,TGCGCCAGCAGCTTGATGGCATGGGGTGAGGCCAAAAACATTCAGTACTTC
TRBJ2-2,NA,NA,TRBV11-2,CASGLEWVGGDLFF,TGTGCCAGCGGCTTAGAGTGGGTTGGCGGGGATCTGTTTTTT
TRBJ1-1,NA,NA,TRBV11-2,CASNSRQAEAFF,TGTGCCAGTAACTCTAGACAGGCTGAAGCTTTCTTT
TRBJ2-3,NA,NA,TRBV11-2,CASSLDRRDTQYF,TGTGCCAGCAGCTTAGATCGAAGGGATACACAGTATTTT
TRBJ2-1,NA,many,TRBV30,CAWSLGPGDYNEQFF,TGTGCCTGGAGTCTGGGGCCTGGGGATTACAATGAGCAGTTCTTC
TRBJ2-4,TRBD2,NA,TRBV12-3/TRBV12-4,CASGRVGGQYF,TGTGCTAGCGGGAGGGTGGGAGGTCAGTACTTC
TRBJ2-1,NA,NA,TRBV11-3,CASSPQRSLGEHFF,TGTGCCAGCAGCCCCCAGCGTTCTTTGGGTGAGCACTTCTTC
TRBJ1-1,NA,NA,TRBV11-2,CASSPLLGARTTEAFF,TGTGCCAGCAGCCCACTCTTGGGGGCGCGTACCACTGAAGCTTTCTTT
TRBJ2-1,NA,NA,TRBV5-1,CASSFDSGEQFF,TGCGCCAGCAGCTTTGACAGTGGTGAGCAGTTCTTC
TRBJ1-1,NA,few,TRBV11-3,CAGSLDGRMNTEAFF,TGTGCCGGTAGCTTAGATGGGAGGATGAACACTGAAGCTTTCTTT
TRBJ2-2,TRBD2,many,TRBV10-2,CASKGWERENQNTGELFF,TGCGCCAGCAAGGGCTGGGAGCGGGAGAATCAGAACACCGGGGAGCTGTTTTTT
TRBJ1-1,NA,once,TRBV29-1,CSSQRDMWIEAFF,TGCAGCTCTCAACGTGATATGTGGATTGAAGCATTCTTT
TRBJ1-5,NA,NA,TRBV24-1,CVTNDLQGNQPQHF,TGTGTCACCAATGATTTGCAGGGCAATCAGCCCCAGCATTTT
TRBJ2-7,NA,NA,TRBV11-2,CASNLASGARCYEQYF,TGTGCCAGCAACTTAGCGTCGGGGGCAAGATGCTACGAGCAGTACTTC
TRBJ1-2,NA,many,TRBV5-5,CASSLIGISNYGYTF,TGTGCCAGCAGCTTGATAGGGATCAGTAACTATGGCTACACCTTC
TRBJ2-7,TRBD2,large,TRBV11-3,CASSLSGREHEQYF,TGTGCCAGCAGCTTAAGCGGGCGGGAGCACGAGCAGTACTTC
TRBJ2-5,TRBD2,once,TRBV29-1,CSIFVPSGRAGMKTQYF,TGCAGCATTTTTGTGCCCAGCGGGAGGGCCGGGATGAAGACCCAGTACTTC
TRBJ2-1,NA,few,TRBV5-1,CASSLGGENEQFF,TGCGCCAGCAGCTTGGGAGGAGAGAATGAGCAGTTCTTC
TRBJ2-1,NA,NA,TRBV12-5,CASSLGTLPGHEQFF,TGTGCTAGTAGTTTGGGCACCCTCCCCGGACATGAACAGTTCTTC
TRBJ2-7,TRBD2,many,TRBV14,CASSQSGLAEYYEQYF,TGTGCCAGCAGCCAATCAGGTCTAGCGGAATACTACGAGCAGTACTTC
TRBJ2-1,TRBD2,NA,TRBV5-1,CASRTSGSYNERFF,TGCGCCAGCAGAACTAGCGGGTCATACAATGAGCGGTTCTTC
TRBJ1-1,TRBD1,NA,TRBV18,CASSRGTGGGTEAFF,TGTGCCAGCTCACGCGGGACAGGGGGGGGCACTGAAGCTTTCTTT
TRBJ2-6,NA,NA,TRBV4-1,CASNQEGVGSGANVLTF,TGCGCCAGCAACCAAGAGGGAGTGGGGTCTGGGGCCAACGTCCTGACTTTC